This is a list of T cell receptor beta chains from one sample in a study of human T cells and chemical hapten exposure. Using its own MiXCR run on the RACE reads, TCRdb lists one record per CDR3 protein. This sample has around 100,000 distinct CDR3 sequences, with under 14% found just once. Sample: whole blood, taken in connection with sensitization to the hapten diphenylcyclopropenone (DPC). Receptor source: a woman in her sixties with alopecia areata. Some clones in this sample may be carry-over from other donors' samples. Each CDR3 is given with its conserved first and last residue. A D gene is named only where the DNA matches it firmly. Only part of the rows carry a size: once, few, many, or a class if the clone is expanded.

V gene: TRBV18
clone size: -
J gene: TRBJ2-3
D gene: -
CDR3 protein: CASSPAWGSADTQYF
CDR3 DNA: TGTGCCAGCTCACCGGCGTGGGGGTCGGCAGATACGCAGTATTTT

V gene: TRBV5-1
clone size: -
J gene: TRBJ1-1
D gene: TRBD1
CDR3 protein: CASSLAFRGLNTEAFF
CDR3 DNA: TGCGCCAGCAGCTTGGCCTTCAGGGGGTTGAACACTGAAGCTTTCTTT

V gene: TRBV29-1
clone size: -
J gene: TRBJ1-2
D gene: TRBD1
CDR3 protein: CSVEPDRGGGYTF
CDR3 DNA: TGCAGCGTGGAGCCGGACAGGGGGGGAGGCTACACCTTC

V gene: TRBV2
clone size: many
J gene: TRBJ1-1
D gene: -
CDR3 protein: CASSDSGLGTEAFF
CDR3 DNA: TGTGCCAGCAGTGATTCGGGGTTGGGTACTGAAGCTTTCTTT

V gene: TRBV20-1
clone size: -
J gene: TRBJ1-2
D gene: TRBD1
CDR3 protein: CSASKQGLGGYTF
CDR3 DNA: TGCAGTGCTAGTAAACAGGGGTTAGGAGGCTACACCTTC

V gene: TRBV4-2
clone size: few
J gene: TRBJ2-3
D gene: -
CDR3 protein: CASSQSWGRGEADTQYF
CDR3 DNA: TGTGCCAGCAGCCAAAGTTGGGGACGGGGTGAGGCAGATACGCAGTATTTT

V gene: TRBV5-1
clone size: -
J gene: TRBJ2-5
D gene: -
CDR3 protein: CASSLVRQETQYF
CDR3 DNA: TGCGCCAGCAGCTTGGTCAGGCAAGAGACCCAGTACTTC

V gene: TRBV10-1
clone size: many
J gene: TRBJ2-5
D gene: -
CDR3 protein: CASSQRGQETQYF
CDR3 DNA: TGCGCCAGCTCGCAGAGGGGTCAAGAGACCCAGTACTTC

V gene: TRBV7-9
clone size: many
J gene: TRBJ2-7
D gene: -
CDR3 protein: CASSLVSLAGAYEQYF
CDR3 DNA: TGTGCCAGCAGCTTAGTGTCCCTCGCAGGGGCCTACGAGCAGTACTTC

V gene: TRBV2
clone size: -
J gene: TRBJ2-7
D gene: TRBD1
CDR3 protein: CASSEQGVTYEQYF
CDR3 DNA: TGTGCCAGCAGTGAACAGGGGGTCACCTACGAGCAGTACTTC

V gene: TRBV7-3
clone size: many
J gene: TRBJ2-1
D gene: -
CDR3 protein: CASSQDPRGWDEQFF
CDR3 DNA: TGTGCCAGCAGCCAGGATCCCCGGGGGTGGGATGAGCAGTTCTTC

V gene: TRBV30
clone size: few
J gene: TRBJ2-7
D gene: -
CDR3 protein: CAWSGQGLSSYEQYF
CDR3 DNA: TGTGCCTGGAGTGGCCAGGGCCTGAGCTCCTACGAGCAGTACTTC

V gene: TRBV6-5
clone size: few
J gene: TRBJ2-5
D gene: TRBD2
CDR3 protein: CASKGGGAFETQYF
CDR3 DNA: TGTGCCAGCAAGGGCGGGGGGGCGTTTGAGACCCAGTACTTC

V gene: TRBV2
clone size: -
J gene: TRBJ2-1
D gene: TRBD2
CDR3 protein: CASSVNGGVSYNEQFF
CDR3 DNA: TGTGCCAGCAGTGTTAATGGGGGGGTTTCCTACAATGAGCAGTTCTTC

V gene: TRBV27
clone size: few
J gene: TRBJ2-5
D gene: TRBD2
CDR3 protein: CASTSSGASGGFQETQYF
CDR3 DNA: TGTGCCAGCACTTCATCCGGGGCTAGCGGGGGCTTCCAAGAGACCCAGTACTTC

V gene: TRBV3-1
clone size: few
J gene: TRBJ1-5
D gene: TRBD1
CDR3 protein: CASSPDRNNQPQHF
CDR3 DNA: TGTGCCAGCAGCCCGGACAGGAATAATCAGCCCCAGCATTTT

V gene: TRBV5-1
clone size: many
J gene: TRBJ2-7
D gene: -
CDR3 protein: CASSPLTGYSYEQYF
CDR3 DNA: TGCGCCAGCAGCCCCCTTACAGGGTACTCCTACGAGCAGTACTTC

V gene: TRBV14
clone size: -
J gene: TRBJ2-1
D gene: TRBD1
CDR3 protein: CASSPDRGALNEQFF
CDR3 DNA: TGTGCCAGCAGCCCCGACAGGGGAGCTTTGAATGAGCAGTTCTTC

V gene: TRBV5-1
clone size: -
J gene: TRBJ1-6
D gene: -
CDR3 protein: CASSLGTGVNSPLHF
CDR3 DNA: TGCGCCAGCAGCTTGGGGACGGGAGTTAATTCACCCCTCCACTTT

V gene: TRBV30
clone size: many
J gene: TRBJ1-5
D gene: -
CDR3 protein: CAWSFGSGGNSNQPQHF
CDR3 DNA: TGTGCCTGGAGTTTCGGGTCCGGGGGCAATAGCAATCAGCCCCAGCATTTT

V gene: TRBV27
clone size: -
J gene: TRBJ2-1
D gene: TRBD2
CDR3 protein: CASSRGEGFNEQFF
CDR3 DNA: TGTGCCAGCAGCAGAGGGGAGGGCTTCAATGAGCAGTTCTTC

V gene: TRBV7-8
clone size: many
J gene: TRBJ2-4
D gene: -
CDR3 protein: CASSWDTKSSKNIQYF
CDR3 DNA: TGTGCCAGCAGCTGGGACACTAAATCGTCGAAAAACATTCAGTACTTC